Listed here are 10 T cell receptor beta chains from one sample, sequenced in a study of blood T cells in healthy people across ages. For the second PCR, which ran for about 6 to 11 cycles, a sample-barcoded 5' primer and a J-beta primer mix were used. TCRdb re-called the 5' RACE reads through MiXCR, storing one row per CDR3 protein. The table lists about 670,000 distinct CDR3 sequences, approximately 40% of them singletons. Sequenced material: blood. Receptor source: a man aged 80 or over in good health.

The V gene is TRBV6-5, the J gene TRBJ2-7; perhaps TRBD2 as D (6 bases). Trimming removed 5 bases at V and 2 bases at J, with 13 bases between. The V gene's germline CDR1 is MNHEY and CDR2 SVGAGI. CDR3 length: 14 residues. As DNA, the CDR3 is TGTGCCAGCAGTAAGAGAGGAGGGGCCTACGAGCAGTACTTC. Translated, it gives CASSKRGGAYEQYF.

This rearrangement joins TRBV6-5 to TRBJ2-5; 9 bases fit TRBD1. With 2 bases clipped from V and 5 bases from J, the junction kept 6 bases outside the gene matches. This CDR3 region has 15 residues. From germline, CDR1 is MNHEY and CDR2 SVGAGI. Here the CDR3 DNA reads TGTGCCAGCAGTTACGCGGGACAGGGCGGGGAGACCCAGTACTTC. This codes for CASSYAGQGGETQYF.

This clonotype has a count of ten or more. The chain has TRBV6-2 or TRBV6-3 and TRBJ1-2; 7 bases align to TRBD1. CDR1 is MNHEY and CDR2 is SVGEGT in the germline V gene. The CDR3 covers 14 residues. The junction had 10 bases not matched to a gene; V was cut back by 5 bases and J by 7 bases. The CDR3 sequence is CASSQLQGRGGYTF. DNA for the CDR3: TGTGCCAGCAGTCAACTACAGGGGCGCGGTGGCTACACCTTC.

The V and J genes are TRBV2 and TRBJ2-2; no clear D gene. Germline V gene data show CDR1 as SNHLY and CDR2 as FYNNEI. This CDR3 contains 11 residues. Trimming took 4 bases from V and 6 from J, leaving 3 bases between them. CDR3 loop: CASSGPGELFF. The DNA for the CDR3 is TGTGCCAGCAGTGGTCCCGGGGAGCTGTTTTTT.

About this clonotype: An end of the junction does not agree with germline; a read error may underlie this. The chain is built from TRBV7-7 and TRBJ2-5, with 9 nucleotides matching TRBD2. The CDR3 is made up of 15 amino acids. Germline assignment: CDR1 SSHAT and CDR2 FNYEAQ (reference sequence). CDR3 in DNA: TGTGCCAGCAGCCCGAGCGGGGGGCCTTCAGAGACCCGGTACTTC. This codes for CASSPSGGPSETRYF.

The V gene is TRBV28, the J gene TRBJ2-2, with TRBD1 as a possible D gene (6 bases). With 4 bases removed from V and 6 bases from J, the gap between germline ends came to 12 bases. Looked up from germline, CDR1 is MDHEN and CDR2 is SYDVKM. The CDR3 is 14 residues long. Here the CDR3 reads CASSSTGIAGELFF. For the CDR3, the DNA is TGTGCCAGCAGTTCTACAGGGATTGCCGGGGAGCTGTTTTTT.

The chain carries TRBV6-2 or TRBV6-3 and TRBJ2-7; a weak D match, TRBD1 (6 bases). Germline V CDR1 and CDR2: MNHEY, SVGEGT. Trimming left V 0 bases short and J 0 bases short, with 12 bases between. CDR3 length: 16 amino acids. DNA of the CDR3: TGTGCCAGCAGTTACTCAACGGCGACAGGCTCCTACGAGCAGTACTTC. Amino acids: CASSYSTATGSYEQYF.

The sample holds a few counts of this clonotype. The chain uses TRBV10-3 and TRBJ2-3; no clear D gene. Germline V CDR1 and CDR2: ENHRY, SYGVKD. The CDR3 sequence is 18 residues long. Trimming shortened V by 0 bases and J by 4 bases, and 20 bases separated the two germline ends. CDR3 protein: CAISESTLKGFHADTQYF. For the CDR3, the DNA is TGTGCCATCAGTGAGTCGACTCTTAAGGGTTTCCATGCAGATACGCAGTATTTT.

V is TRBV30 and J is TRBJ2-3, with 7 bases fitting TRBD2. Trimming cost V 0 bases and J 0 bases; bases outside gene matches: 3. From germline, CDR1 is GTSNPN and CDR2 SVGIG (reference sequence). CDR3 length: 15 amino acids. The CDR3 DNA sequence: TGTGCCTGGAGTGTAATTAGCGGGAGCACAGATACGCAGTATTTT. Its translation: CAWSVISGSTDTQYF. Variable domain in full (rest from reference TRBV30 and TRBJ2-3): SQTIHQWPATLVQPVGSPLSLECTVEGTSNPNLYWYRQAAGRGLQLLFYSVGIGQISSEVPQNLSASRPQDRQFILSSKKLLLSDSGFYLCAWSVISGSTDTQYFGPGTRLTVL.

The CDR3 here is CASTGAGVPDTQYF. DNA for the CDR3: TGTGCCAGCACGGGAGCGGGAGTCCCAGATACGCAGTATTTT. The J gene is TRBJ2-3, the V gene TRBV27; 8 bases agree with TRBD2. The CDR3 is 14 residues long. Germline loops: CDR1 MNHEY, CDR2 SMNVEV (reference sequence). Trimming removed 7 bases from V and 4 bases from J; junction bases left unmatched: 7.